Listed here are 18 T cell receptor beta chains from one sample, sequenced in a study of molecular identifiers for immune sequencing clone quantification. Each CDR3 protein is one row after TCRdb ran MiXCR on the PCR reads. Of about 53,000 distinct CDR3 sequences in the sample, roughly 38% were seen once. Sequencing was done on a sample of naive CD8+ T cells from blood, with Jurkat cell RNA spiked in. Indicated subset: FACS-sorted CD8+CD4-CCR7+CD45RA+ naive T cells. The receptors here all came from a human donor in good health. Some libraries in this study had Jurkat cell RNA spiked in.

A word on this clonotype: This may be a read error, as it is one base from a much larger clone. The chain uses TRBV9 and TRBJ2-6; perhaps TRBD1 as D (5 bases). The CDR3 consists of 13 residues. Germline values: CDR1 SGDLS, CDR2 YYNGEE. The CDR3 nucleotides are TGTGCCAGCAGCGTAGCTGGGGCCAACGTCCTGGCTTTC. Its translation is CASSVAGANVLAF.

This clonotype was detected only a few times. This sequence joins TRBV3-1 and TRBJ2-2, with 11 bases identical to TRBD2. Germline trimming cut 0 bases from V and 6 bases from J; bases unmatched to any gene: 15. The CDR3 spans 20 residues. Germline CDR1 reads LGHDT; CDR2 reads YNNKEL (reference sequence). The CDR3 reads CASSQEIAGLAEGHAGELFF. DNA for the CDR3: TGTGCCAGCAGCCAAGAGATCGCGGGACTAGCGGAGGGGCACGCCGGGGAGCTGTTTTTT.

This clonotype was recorded many times. The J gene is TRBJ2-7, the V gene TRBV9, with D unresolved. V shed 4 bases and J shed 2 bases, with 10 bases lying between them. CDR3 length: 13 amino acids. Germline CDR1 is SGDLS and CDR2 is YYNGEE. CDR3 residues: CASSTDGAYEQYF. CDR3 nucleotide sequence: TGTGCCAGCAGCACAGACGGTGCCTACGAGCAGTACTTC.

There are many counts of this clonotype. This sequence joins TRBV28 and TRBJ2-7; D perhaps matches TRBD2 (6 bases). The germline V gene encodes CDR1 MDHEN and CDR2 SYDVKM. The CDR3 runs 15 residues. Trimming left V 6 bases short and J 0 bases short, with 15 bases between. The CDR3 loop reads CASRGSGRSSYEQYF. Here the CDR3 DNA reads TGTGCCAGCAGGGGCTCAGGGAGGAGCTCCTACGAGCAGTACTTC.

As for this clonotype: One end of the junction varies from germline; a read error may be responsible. The chain is built from TRBV7-6 and TRBJ1-6, with unresolved D. This CDR3 has 15 residues. Germline V lookup: CDR1 SGHVS, CDR2 FNYEAQ. The CDR3 region has the DNA TGTGCCAGCCGCTTGTTCGGGCAGAGGAATTCACCCCTCCACTTT. Its protein is CASRLFGQRNSPLHF.

This chain joins TRBV7-3 and TRBJ2-5; D ambiguous. The CDR3 is 13 amino acids. Germline CDR1 is SGHTA and CDR2 is FQGTGA. Deletions cut 1 base from V and 2 bases from J, with 5 bases between. CDR3 nucleotides: TGTGCCAGCAGCTTAAAAGCGCAAGAGACCCAGTACTTC. Its translation: CASSLKAQETQYF.

This clonotype was seen only a few times. V is TRBV24-1 and J is TRBJ2-2, with 7 bases identical to TRBD2. V shed 9 bases and J 6 bases; nucleotides not matched to a gene: 12. The CDR3 spans 15 residues. From germline, CDR1 is KGHDR and CDR2 SFDVKD. DNA for the CDR3: TGTGCCACCCGAGAGGGGAGGGGAAGGCCCGGGGAGCTGTTTTTT. Translated: CATREGRGRPGELFF.

V and J are TRBV4-3 and TRBJ2-7, with TRBD1 as a possible D gene (6 bases). The CDR3 has 15 amino acids. CDR1 is LGHNA, CDR2 YSLEER, per germline. V was cut by 0 bases and J by 2 bases, with 11 bases left in between. CDR3 region: CASSQEAGQTYEQYF. CDR3 coding DNA: TGCGCCAGCAGCCAAGAGGCCGGACAGACCTACGAGCAGTACTTC.

Comment on this clonotype: One junction end does not reproduce the germline sequence, and a read error may be involved. The chain couples TRBV4-3 to TRBJ2-5; D not resolved. The germline gives CDR1 LGHNA, CDR2 YSLEER. The CDR3 contains 15 residues. CDR3 coding DNA: TGCGCCAGCAGCCATGACTCGTTCGAGCAAGGGACCCAGTACTTC. This encodes CASSHDSFEQGTQYF.

The V call is TRBV12-3 or TRBV12-4, the J call TRBJ2-7, with a weak D call TRBD1 (5 bases). CDR3 length: 13 amino acids. V was cut by 5 bases and J by 4 bases, with 12 bases left in between. The CDR3 nucleotides read TGTGCCAGCAGTATCGCCCAGGGTTACGAGCAGTACTTC. This gives the protein CASSIAQGYEQYF.

This clonotype was observed a few times. The genes are TRBV7-9 and TRBJ2-3; D is possibly TRBD2 (5 bases). Trimming shortened V by 1 base and J by 5 bases, and 13 bases separated the two germline ends. Germline CDR1 and CDR2: SEHNR and FQNEAQ (reference sequence). The CDR3 has 15 amino acids. DNA for the CDR3: TGTGCCAGCAGCTTAGGGGTCGGACGGGGAGATACGCAGTATTTT. It codes for CASSLGVGRGDTQYF.

Points on this clonotype: Just one base apart from a much larger clone, this may be a read error. The chain couples TRBV13 to TRBJ2-1; D gene ambiguous. Trimming cost V 5 bases and J 6 bases, with 8 bases left between them. Germline V CDR1 and CDR2: PRHDT, FYEKMQ (reference sequence). The CDR3 runs to 12 residues. The CDR3: CASSALSNEQFF. Written as DNA, the CDR3 is TGTGCCAGCAGCGCCCTATCCAATGAGCAGTTCTTC.

This clonotype has more than one count but fewer than ten. The V and J genes are TRBV20-1 and TRBJ2-7; 10 nucleotides line up with TRBD2. Germline V gene lookup returns CDR1 DFQATT and CDR2 SNEGSKA (reference sequence). V shed 6 bases, J shed 4 bases, and the junction held 6 bases outside the gene matches. CDR3 length equals 13 residues. The DNA for the CDR3 is TGCAGTGCCCCCGTAGCGGGAGGTTACGAGCAGTACTTC. It encodes CSAPVAGGYEQYF.

A word on this clonotype: A much larger clone is a single base away; this may be a read error. The chain combines TRBV28 with TRBJ2-3; the D is unclear. CDR1 is MDHEN, CDR2 SYDVKM, per germline. This CDR3 region has 15 residues. For the CDR3, the DNA is TGTGCCTGCAGTCGTGCTCAAAGTCTCACAGATACGCAGTATTTT. Residues: CACSRAQSLTDTQYF.

In its sample, this clonotype was seen a few times. The rearrangement joins TRBV12-3 or TRBV12-4 to TRBJ1-5; unclear D gene. The germline V and J ends were trimmed by 5 bases and 0 bases, with 11 bases remaining between them. CDR3 size: 15 residues. The CDR3 region is CASSPWAYSNQPQHF. The DNA of the CDR3 is TGTGCCAGCAGTCCATGGGCCTATAGCAATCAGCCCCAGCATTTT.

V and J are TRBV27 and TRBJ2-7; 9 bases fit TRBD1. J lost 7 bases, V lost 8 bases, and 6 bases had no gene match. Germline-derived CDR1 and CDR2 are MNHEY and SMNVEV (reference sequence). The CDR3 runs to 12 residues. CDR3 in DNA: TGTGCCAGCTCCGACAGGGGGAGGGAGCAGTACTTC. It translates to CASSDRGREQYF.

This clonotype has just a few counts. CDR3 sequence: CASSGTHMGTDTQYF. The CDR3 nucleotides are TGTGCCAGCAGCGGGACACATATGGGCACAGATACGCAGTATTTT. The chain uses TRBV7-9 and TRBJ2-3; tentative D call: TRBD1 (6 bases). Germline V CDR1 and CDR2: SEHNR, FQNEAQ (reference sequence). Trimming took 5 bases from V and 1 from J, leaving 13 bases between them. The CDR3 consists of 15 residues.

This clonotype was counted at least ten times. This chain connects TRBV7-2 to TRBJ1-1; D ambiguous. Germline V gene lookup returns CDR1 SGHTA and CDR2 FQGNSA. V lost 3 bases and J 8 bases, leaving 10 bases between the germline ends. This CDR3 has 12 amino acids. CDR3 sequence: CASSFPSPEAFF. CDR3 DNA: TGTGCCAGCAGCTTCCCAAGCCCCGAAGCTTTCTTT.